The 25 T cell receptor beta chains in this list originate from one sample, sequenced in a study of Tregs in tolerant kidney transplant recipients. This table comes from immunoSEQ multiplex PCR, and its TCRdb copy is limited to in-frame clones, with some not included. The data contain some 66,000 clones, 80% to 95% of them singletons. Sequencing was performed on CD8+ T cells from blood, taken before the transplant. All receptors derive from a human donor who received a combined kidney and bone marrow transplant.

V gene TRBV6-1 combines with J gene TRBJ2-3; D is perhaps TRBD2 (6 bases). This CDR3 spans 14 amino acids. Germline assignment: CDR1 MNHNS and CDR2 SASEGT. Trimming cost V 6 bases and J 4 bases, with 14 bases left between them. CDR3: CASRTGTSSDTQYF. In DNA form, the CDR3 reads TGTGCCAGCAGGACCGGGACTTCTTCAGATACGCAGTATTTT.

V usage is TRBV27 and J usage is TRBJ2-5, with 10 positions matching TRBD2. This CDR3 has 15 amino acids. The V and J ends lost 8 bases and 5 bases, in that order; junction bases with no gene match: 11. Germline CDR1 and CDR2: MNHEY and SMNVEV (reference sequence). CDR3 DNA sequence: TGTGCCAGCTCGAATCTAGCGGGGGTTCAGGAGACCCAGTACTTC. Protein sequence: CASSNLAGVQETQYF.

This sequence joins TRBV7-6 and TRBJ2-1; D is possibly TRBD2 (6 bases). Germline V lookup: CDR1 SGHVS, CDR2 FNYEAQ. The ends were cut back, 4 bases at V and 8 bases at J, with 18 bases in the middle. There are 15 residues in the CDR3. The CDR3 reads CASSSFSGNLDEQFF. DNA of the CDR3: TGTGCCAGCAGCTCCTTTAGCGGCAATTTGGATGAGCAGTTCTTC.

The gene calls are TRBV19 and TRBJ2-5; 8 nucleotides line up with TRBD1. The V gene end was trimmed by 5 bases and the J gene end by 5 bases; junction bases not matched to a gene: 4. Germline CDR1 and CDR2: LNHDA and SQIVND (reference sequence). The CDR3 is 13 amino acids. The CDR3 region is CASSLQGAETQYF. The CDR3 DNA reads TGTGCCAGTAGTTTGCAGGGGGCTGAGACCCAGTACTTC. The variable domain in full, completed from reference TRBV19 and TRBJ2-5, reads DGGITQSPKYLFRKEGQNVTLSCEQNLNHDAMYWYRQDPGQGLRLIYYSQIVNDFQKGDIAEGYSVSREKKESFPLTVTSAQKNPTAFYLCASSLQGAETQYFGPGTRLLVL.

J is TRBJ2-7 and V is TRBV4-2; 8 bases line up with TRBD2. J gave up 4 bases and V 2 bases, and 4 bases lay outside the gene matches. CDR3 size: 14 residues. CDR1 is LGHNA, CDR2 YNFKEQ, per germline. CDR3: CASSQWSGSYEQYF. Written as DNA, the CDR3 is TGTGCCAGCAGCCAATGGAGCGGGAGTTACGAGCAGTACTTC.

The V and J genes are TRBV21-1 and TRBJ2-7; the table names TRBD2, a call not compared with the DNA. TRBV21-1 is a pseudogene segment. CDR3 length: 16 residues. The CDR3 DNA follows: TGTGCCAGCAGCAAAACCAAGGGGACTAGCGAATACGAGCAGTACTTC. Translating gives CASSKTKGTSEYEQYF.

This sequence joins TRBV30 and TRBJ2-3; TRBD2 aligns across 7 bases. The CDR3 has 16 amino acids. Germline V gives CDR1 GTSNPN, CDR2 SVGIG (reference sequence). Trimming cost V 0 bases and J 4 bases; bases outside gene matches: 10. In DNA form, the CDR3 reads TGTGCCTGGAGTGTGATCGGACTAGACTCCCCAGATACGCAGTATTTT. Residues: CAWSVIGLDSPDTQYF.

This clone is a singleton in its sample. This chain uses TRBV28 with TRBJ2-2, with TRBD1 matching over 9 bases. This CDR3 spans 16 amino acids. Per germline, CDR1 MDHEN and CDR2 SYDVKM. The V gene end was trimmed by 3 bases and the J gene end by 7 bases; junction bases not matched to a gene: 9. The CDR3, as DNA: TGTGCCAGCAGTTTCGGACAGGGGATTATTAGCGGGGAGCTGTTTTTT. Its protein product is CASSFGQGIISGELFF.

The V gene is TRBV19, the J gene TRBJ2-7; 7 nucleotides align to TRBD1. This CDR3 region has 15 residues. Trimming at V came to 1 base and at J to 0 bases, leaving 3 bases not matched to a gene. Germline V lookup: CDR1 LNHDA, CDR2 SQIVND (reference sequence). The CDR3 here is CASSIGTGNSYEQYF. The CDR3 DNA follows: TGTGCCAGTAGTATAGGGACAGGTAACTCCTACGAGCAGTACTTC.

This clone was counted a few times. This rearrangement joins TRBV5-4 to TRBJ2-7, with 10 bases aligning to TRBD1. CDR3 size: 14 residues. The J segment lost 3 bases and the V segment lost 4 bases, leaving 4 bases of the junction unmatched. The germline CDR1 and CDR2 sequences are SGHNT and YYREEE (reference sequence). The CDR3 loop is CASSIGTGDYEQYF. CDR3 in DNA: TGTGCCAGCAGCATCGGGACAGGGGACTACGAGCAGTACTTC.

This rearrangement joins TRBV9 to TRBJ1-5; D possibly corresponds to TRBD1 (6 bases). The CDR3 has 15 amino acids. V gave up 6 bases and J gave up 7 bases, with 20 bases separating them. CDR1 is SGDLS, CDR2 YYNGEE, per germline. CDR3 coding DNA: TGTGCCAGCACTCCGGACGGCAGGGGTGACCAGCCCCAGCATTTT. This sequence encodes CASTPDGRGDQPQHF.

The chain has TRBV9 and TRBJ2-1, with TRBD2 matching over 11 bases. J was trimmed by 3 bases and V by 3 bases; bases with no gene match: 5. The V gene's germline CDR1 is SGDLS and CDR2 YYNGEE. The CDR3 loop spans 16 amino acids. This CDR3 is CASSDPSGRNYNEQFF. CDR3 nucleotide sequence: TGTGCCAGCAGCGACCCTAGCGGGAGGAACTACAATGAGCAGTTCTTC.

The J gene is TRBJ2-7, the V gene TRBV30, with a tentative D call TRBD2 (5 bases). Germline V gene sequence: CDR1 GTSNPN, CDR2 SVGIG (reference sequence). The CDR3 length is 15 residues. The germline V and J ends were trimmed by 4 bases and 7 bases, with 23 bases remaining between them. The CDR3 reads CAWNGGSGPREEQYF. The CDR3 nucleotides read TGTGCCTGGAACGGCGGGTCCGGACCGCGTGAAGAGCAGTACTTC.

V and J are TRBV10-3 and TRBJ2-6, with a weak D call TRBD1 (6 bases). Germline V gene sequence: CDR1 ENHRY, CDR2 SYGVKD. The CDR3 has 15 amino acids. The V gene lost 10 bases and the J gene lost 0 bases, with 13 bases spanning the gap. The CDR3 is CASEEGDSGANVLTF. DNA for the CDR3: TGTGCCAGCGAAGAGGGGGACTCTGGGGCCAACGTCCTGACTTTC.

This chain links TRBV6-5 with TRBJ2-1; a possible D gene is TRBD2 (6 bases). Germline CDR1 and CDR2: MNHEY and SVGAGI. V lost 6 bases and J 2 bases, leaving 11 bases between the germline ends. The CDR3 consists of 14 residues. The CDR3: CASRGPGAYNEQFF. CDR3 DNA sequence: TGTGCCAGCAGGGGTCCGGGAGCCTACAATGAGCAGTTCTTC.

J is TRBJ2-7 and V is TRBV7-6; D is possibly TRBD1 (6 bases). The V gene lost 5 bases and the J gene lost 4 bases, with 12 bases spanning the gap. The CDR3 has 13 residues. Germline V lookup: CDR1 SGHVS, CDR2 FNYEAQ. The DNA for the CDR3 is TGTGCCAGCAGCCGACAGGAGAATTACGAGCAGTACTTC. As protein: CASSRQENYEQYF.

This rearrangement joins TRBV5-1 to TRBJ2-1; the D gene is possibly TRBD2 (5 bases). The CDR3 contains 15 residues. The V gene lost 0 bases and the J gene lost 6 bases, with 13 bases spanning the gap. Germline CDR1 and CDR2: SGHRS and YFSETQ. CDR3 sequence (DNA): TGCGCCAGCAGCTTGGACGGAGGAATGGGCAATGAGCAGTTCTTC. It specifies CASSLDGGMGNEQFF. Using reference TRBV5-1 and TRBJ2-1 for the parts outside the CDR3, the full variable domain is KAGVTQTPRYLIKTRGQQVTLSCSPISGHRSVSWYQQTPGQGLQFLFEYFSETQRNKGNFPGRFSGRQFSNSRSEMNVSTLELGDSALYLCASSLDGGMGNEQFFGPGTRLTVL.

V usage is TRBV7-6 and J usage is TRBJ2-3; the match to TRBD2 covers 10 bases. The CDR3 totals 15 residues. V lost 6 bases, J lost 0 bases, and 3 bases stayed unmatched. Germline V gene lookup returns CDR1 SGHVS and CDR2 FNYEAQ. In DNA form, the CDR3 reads TGTGCCAGCAGACAGACTAGCGGGAGCACAGATACGCAGTATTTT. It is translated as CASRQTSGSTDTQYF.

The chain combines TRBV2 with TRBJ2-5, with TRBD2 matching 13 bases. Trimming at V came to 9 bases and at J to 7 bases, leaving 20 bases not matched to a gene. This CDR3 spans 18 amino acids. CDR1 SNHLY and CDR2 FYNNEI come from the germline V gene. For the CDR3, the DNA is TGTGCCAGTTTGGGGACTAGCGGGGAGGACAAGCAAGTTGGGACCCAGTACTTC. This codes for CASLGTSGEDKQVGTQYF.

The CDR3 DNA follows: TGTGCCAGCAGCCTGACAGGGGGCGCGGAGACCCAGTACTTC. It specifies CASSLTGGAETQYF. The chain uses TRBV7-6 and TRBJ2-5; 10 bases match TRBD1. This CDR3 is built from 14 residues. CDR1 SGHVS and CDR2 FNYEAQ come from the germline V gene. The V and J ends lost 5 bases and 5 bases, in that order; junction bases with no gene match: 5.

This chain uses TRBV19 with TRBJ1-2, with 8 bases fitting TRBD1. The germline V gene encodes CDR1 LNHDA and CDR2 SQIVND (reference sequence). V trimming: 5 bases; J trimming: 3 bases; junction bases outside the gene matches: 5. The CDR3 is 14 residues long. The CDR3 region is CASSSSTGDYGYTF. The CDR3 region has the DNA TGTGCCAGTAGTTCATCGACAGGGGACTATGGCTACACCTTC.

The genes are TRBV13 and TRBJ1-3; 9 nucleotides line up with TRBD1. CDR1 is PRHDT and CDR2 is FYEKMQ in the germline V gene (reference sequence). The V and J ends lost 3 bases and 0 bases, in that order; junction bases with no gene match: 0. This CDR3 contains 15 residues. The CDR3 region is CASSLDRGSGNTIYF. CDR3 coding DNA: TGTGCCAGCAGCTTGGACAGGGGCTCTGGAAACACCATATATTTT.

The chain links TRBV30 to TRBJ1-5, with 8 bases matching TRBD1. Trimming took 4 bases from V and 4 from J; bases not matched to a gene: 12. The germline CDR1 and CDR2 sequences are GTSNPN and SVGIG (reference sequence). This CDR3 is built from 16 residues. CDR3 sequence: CAWTPYGQGSNQPQHF. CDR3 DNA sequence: TGTGCCTGGACTCCTTATGGACAGGGTTCTAATCAGCCCCAGCATTTT.

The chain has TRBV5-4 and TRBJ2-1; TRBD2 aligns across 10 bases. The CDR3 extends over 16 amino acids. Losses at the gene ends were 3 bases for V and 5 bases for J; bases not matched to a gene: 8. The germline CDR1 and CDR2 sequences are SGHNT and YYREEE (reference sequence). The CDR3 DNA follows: TGTGCCAGCAGCTGGGAGCGGGGGGGGCGACACAATGAGCAGTTCTTC. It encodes CASSWERGGRHNEQFF. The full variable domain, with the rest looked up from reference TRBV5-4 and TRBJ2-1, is ETGVTQSPTHLIKTRGQQVTLRCSSQSGHNTVSWYQQALGQGPQFIFQYYREEENGRGNFPPRFSGLQFPNYSSELNVNALELDDSALYLCASSWERGGRHNEQFFGPGTRLTVL.

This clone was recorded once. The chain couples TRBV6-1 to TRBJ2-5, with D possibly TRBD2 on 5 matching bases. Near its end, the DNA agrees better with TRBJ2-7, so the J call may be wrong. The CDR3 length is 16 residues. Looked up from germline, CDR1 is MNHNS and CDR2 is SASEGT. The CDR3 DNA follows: TGTGCCAGCAGTGAATCAAGCGGACTGGGGTTCTACGAGCAGTACTTC. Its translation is CASSESSGLGFYEQYF.